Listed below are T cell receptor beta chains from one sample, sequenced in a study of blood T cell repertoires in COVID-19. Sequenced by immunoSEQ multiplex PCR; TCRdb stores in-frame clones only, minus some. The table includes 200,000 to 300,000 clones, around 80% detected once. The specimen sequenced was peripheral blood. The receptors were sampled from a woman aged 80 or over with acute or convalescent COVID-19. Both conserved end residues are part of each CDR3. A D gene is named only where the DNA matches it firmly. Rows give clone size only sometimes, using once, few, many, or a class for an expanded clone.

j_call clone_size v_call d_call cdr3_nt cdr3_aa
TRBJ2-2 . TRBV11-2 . TGTGCCAGCCCCCCAACGGCGGCCGGGATAAACACCGGGGAGCTGTTTTTT CASPPTAAGINTGELFF
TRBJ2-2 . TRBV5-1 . TGCGCCAGCAGCTTGGCCCCGGACAGCCGGCATAACAGGGAGCTGTTTTTT CASSLAPDSRHNRELFF
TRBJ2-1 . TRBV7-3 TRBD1 TGTGCCATGCTCCCCCAGGGGGTCCACTACAATGAGCAGTTCTTC CAMLPQGVHYNEQFF
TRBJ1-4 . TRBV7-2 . TGTGCCAGCAGCTCGGGACTGAGTAATGAAAAACTGTTTTTT CASSSGLSNEKLFF
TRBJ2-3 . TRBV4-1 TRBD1 TGCGCCAGCAGCCAACCGACAGGGAGAACTAGCACAGATACGCAGTATTTT CASSQPTGRTSTDTQYF
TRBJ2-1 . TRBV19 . TGTGCCAGTAGTATGAGGTATGGTGAGCAGTTCTTC CASSMRYGEQFF
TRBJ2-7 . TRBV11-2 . TGTGCCAGCAGCTTTCTCAGGGGCCCGGGGTCCTACGAGCAGTACTTC CASSFLRGPGSYEQYF
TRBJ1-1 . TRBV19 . TGTGCCAGTAGTCGTGGGCCCACTGAAGCTTTCTTT CASSRGPTEAFF
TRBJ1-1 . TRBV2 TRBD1 TGTGCCAGCAGTTTACAGGGGAAGGGCACTGAAGCTTTCTTT CASSLQGKGTEAFF
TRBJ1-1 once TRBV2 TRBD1 TGTGCCAGCGGTAACCGGGGACAGACTAACACTGAAGCTTTCTTT CASGNRGQTNTEAFF
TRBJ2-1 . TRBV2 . TGTGCCAGCGCCTTCGGGACTGATCAGTTCTTC CASAFGTDQFF
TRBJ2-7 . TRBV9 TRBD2 TGTGCCAGCAGCCCGGGACTAGCGGGATTCTCCTACGAGCAGTACTTC CASSPGLAGFSYEQYF
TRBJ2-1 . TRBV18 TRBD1 TGTGCCAGCTCACCAACAGGGGGTCCTTACAATGAGCAGTTCTTC CASSPTGGPYNEQFF
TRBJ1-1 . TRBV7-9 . TGTGCCAGCGAATTATCGGTGAACACTGAAGCTTTCTTT CASELSVNTEAFF
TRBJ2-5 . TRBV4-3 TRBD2 TGCGCCAGCAGCCAAGGATTGCGGGGGCAAGAGACCCAGTACTTC CASSQGLRGQETQYF
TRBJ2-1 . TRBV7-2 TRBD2 TGTGCCAGCCGTACGCCTAGCGGCCCCAATGAGCAGTTCTTC CASRTPSGPNEQFF
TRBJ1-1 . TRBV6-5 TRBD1 TGTGCCAGCAGTTACGGAGGGGGCGCAGCGGTAGCTTTCTTT CASSYGGGAAVAFF
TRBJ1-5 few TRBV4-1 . TGCGCCAGCAGCCAAGACAGGGATCAGCCCCAGCATTTT CASSQDRDQPQHF
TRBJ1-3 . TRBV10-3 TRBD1 TGTGCCATCAGTGAGTACGGACAGGCGATCTCTGGAAACACCATATATTTT CAISEYGQAISGNTIYF
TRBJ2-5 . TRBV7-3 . TGTGCCAGCAGCTTAGGTGCTCAGTTTACCCAGTACTTC CASSLGAQFTQYF
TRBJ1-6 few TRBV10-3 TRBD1 TGTGCCATCAGTGAGTCTTGGGGACAGACTTATAATTCACCCCTCCACTTT CAISESWGQTYNSPLHF
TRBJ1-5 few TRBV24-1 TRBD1 TGTGCCACCAGTGAACGACCGGGACAGGGACCTAATCAGCCCCAGCATTTT CATSERPGQGPNQPQHF
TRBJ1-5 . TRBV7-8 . TGTGCCAGCAGCTTAGTGGGCAGTAATCAGCCCCAGCATTTT CASSLVGSNQPQHF
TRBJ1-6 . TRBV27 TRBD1 TGTGCCAGCAGTCCCTGGGACAGGGAAAGCTCACCCCTCCACTTT CASSPWDRESSPLHF
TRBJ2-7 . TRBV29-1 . TGCAGCGTTGCGGGTTTAGACAGCGAGCAGTACTTC CSVAGLDSEQYF
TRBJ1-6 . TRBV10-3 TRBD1 TGTGCCATCAGCCGACAGGGGGATTCACCCCTCCACTTT CAISRQGDSPLHF
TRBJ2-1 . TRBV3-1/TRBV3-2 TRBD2 TGTGCCAGCAGCCAACGGGAGGGGAGCGGCAATGAGCAGTTCTTC CASSQREGSGNEQFF
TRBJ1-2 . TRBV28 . TGTGCCAGCAGTCCTACAGGGTACTATGGCTACACCTTC CASSPTGYYGYTF
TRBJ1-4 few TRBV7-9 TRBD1 TGTGCCAGCAGCCAAGGGACAGGACAATATAATGAAAAACTGTTTTTT CASSQGTGQYNEKLFF
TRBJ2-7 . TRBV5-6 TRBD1 TGTGCCAGCAGCTTGGTCGGGACAGGGAACGAGCAGTACTTC CASSLVGTGNEQYF
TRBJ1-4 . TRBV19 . TGTGCCAGTAGTAAGGCTGGGGGGAACGAAAAACTGTTTTTT CASSKAGGNEKLFF
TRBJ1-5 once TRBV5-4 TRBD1 TGTGCCAGCAGCAAACAGGGGGCGCGGCAGCCCCAGCATTTT CASSKQGARQPQHF
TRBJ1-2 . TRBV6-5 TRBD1 TGTGCCAGCAGTATAAGGGACAGCCACTATGGCTACACCTTC CASSIRDSHYGYTF
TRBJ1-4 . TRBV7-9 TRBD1 TGTGCCAGCAGCTGGGGACAGACGGTTAATGAAAAACTGTTTTTT CASSWGQTVNEKLFF
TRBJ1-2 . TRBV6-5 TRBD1 TGTGCCAGCAGGAAGGGACAGGGCAGTAACTATGGCTACACCTTC CASRKGQGSNYGYTF
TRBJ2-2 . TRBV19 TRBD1 TGTGCCAGTAGTGTGTACAGGGGCGCCGGGGAGCTGTTTTTT CASSVYRGAGELFF
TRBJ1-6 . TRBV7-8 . TGTGCCAGCAGCTTAGCGTTGAGTTCTTGGAATTCACCCCTCCACTTT CASSLALSSWNSPLHF
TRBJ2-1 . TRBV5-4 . TGTGCCAGCAGCGTGAGACTGGATTACAATGAGCAGTTCTTC CASSVRLDYNEQFF
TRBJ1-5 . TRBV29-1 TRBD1 TGCAGCGCCCAGGGGGCTAGCAATCAGCCCCAGCATTTT CSAQGASNQPQHF